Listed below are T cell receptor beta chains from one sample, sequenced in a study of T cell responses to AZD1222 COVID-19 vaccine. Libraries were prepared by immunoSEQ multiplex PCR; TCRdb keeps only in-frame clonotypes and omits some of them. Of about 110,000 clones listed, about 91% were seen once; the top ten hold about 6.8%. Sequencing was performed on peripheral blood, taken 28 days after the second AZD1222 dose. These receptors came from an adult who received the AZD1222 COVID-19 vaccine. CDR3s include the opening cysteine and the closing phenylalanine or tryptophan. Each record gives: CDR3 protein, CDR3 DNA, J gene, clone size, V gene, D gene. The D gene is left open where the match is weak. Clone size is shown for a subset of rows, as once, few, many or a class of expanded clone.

cdr3_aa: CASSPGQGSRETQYF
cdr3_nt: TGTGCCAGCAGTCCAGGACAGGGTAGCAGGGAGACCCAGTACTTC
j_call: TRBJ2-5
clone_size: .
v_call: TRBV27
d_call: TRBD1

cdr3_aa: CASAKGQGGSPLHF
cdr3_nt: TGTGCCAGCGCCAAAGGACAGGGTGGCTCACCCCTCCACTTT
j_call: TRBJ1-6
clone_size: .
v_call: TRBV27
d_call: TRBD1

cdr3_aa: CASSQEVSGSNQPQHF
cdr3_nt: TGCGCCAGCAGCCAAGAAGTTTCAGGAAGCAATCAGCCCCAGCATTTT
j_call: TRBJ1-5
clone_size: .
v_call: TRBV4-3
d_call: .

cdr3_aa: CASSLWGNTEAFF
cdr3_nt: TGTGCCAGCAGTTTGTGGGGGAACACTGAAGCTTTCTTT
j_call: TRBJ1-1
clone_size: .
v_call: TRBV12-3/TRBV12-4
d_call: .

cdr3_aa: CASSEALGGSNQPQHF
cdr3_nt: TGTGCCAGCAGTGAAGCCTTGGGGGGGAGCAATCAGCCCCAGCATTTT
j_call: TRBJ1-5
clone_size: .
v_call: TRBV6-1
d_call: .

cdr3_aa: CASSEGKGIWGEAFF
cdr3_nt: TGTGCCAGCAGCGAAGGGAAGGGGATCTGGGGTGAAGCTTTCTTT
j_call: TRBJ1-1
clone_size: few
v_call: TRBV6-1
d_call: .

cdr3_aa: CASSGLAGEQETQYF
cdr3_nt: TGTGCCAGCAGTGGACTAGCGGGGGAACAAGAGACCCAGTACTTC
j_call: TRBJ2-5
clone_size: .
v_call: TRBV2
d_call: TRBD2

cdr3_aa: CASSGGQVAYNEQFF
cdr3_nt: TGTGCCAGCAGTGGCGGACAGGTAGCCTACAATGAGCAGTTCTTC
j_call: TRBJ2-1
clone_size: .
v_call: TRBV6-2/TRBV6-3
d_call: TRBD1

cdr3_aa: CASSQIGVGYIETQYF
cdr3_nt: TGCGCCAGCAGCCAAATAGGGGTGGGTTACATAGAGACCCAGTACTTC
j_call: TRBJ2-5
clone_size: .
v_call: TRBV4-1
d_call: .

cdr3_aa: CASSQSSGTGGNQPQHF
cdr3_nt: TGTGCCAGCAGCCAAAGTTCCGGGACAGGGGGCAATCAGCCCCAGCATTTT
j_call: TRBJ1-5
clone_size: .
v_call: TRBV5-4
d_call: TRBD1

cdr3_aa: CASSPSRGEQFF
cdr3_nt: TGTGCCAGCAGCCCCTCTAGGGGGGAGCAGTTCTTC
j_call: TRBJ2-1
clone_size: .
v_call: TRBV12-3/TRBV12-4
d_call: .

cdr3_aa: CASSQDKGQGGNEQFF
cdr3_nt: TGCGCCAGCAGCCAAGATAAGGGGCAGGGAGGCAATGAGCAGTTCTTC
j_call: TRBJ2-1
clone_size: .
v_call: TRBV4-3
d_call: .

cdr3_aa: CASSGHPRNEQYF
cdr3_nt: TGTGCCAGTTCCGGACACCCTCGGAACGAGCAGTACTTC
j_call: TRBJ2-7
clone_size: .
v_call: TRBV19
d_call: .

cdr3_aa: CASSRWAIRGLPNTGELFF
cdr3_nt: TGCGCCAGCAGCCGTTGGGCGATTAGGGGCCTTCCGAACACCGGGGAGCTGTTTTTT
j_call: TRBJ2-2
clone_size: .
v_call: TRBV5-1
d_call: .

cdr3_aa: CASSLATMGEQYF
cdr3_nt: TGTGCCAGCAGCTTAGCGACGATGGGGGAGCAGTACTTC
j_call: TRBJ2-7
clone_size: few
v_call: TRBV11-2
d_call: .

cdr3_aa: CASSLWGEQYF
cdr3_nt: TGTGCCAGCAGTTTGTGGGGCGAGCAGTACTTC
j_call: TRBJ2-7
clone_size: .
v_call: TRBV27
d_call: .

cdr3_aa: CASSPKQGNNQPQHF
cdr3_nt: TGTGCCAGCTCACCTAAACAGGGGAACAATCAGCCCCAGCATTTT
j_call: TRBJ1-5
clone_size: .
v_call: TRBV18
d_call: TRBD1

cdr3_aa: CASSSPAGHGYTF
cdr3_nt: TGTGCCAGCAGTTCTCCGGCTGGTCATGGCTACACCTTC
j_call: TRBJ1-2
clone_size: once
v_call: TRBV28
d_call: .

cdr3_aa: CASSVTRATNEKLFF
cdr3_nt: TGTGCCAGCAGCGTGACACGTGCAACTAATGAAAAACTGTTTTTT
j_call: TRBJ1-4
clone_size: .
v_call: TRBV7-6
d_call: .

cdr3_aa: CASNQGQGETQYF
cdr3_nt: TGTGCCAGTAATCAAGGACAGGGAGAGACCCAGTACTTC
j_call: TRBJ2-5
clone_size: .
v_call: TRBV19
d_call: TRBD1

cdr3_aa: CASSLALTSGGAGYNEQFF
cdr3_nt: TGTGCCAGCAGCTTAGCATTGACTAGCGGGGGGGCTGGTTACAATGAGCAGTTCTTC
j_call: TRBJ2-1
clone_size: .
v_call: TRBV11-2
d_call: TRBD2

cdr3_aa: CASSEAGRGNTIYF
cdr3_nt: TGTGCCAGCAGTGAAGCGGGAAGGGGAAACACCATATATTTT
j_call: TRBJ1-3
clone_size: .
v_call: TRBV6-1
d_call: .

cdr3_aa: CATSRAGGYEQFF
cdr3_nt: TGTGCCACCAGCAGAGCAGGGGGATATGAGCAGTTCTTC
j_call: TRBJ2-1
clone_size: .
v_call: TRBV15
d_call: TRBD1

cdr3_aa: CASILKTGTSNQPQHF
cdr3_nt: TGTGCCAGTATTCTGAAGACAGGGACTAGCAATCAGCCCCAGCATTTT
j_call: TRBJ1-5
clone_size: .
v_call: TRBV19
d_call: TRBD1

cdr3_aa: CASSLGQQEQFF
cdr3_nt: TGTGCCAGCAGCTTGGGACAACAGGAGCAGTTCTTC
j_call: TRBJ2-1
clone_size: .
v_call: TRBV5-4
d_call: .

cdr3_aa: CASSHQPQHGYTF
cdr3_nt: TGTGCCAGCAGCCATCAACCCCAGCATGGCTACACCTTC
j_call: TRBJ1-2
clone_size: once
v_call: TRBV3-1/TRBV3-2
d_call: .

cdr3_aa: CASKGFISGANVLTF
cdr3_nt: TGTGCCAGTAAGGGGTTCATCTCTGGGGCCAACGTCCTGACTTTC
j_call: TRBJ2-6
clone_size: .
v_call: TRBV19
d_call: .

cdr3_aa: CASSRGGFYEQYF
cdr3_nt: TGTGCCAGCAGCCGCGGGGGGTTCTACGAGCAGTACTTC
j_call: TRBJ2-7
clone_size: .
v_call: TRBV6-2/TRBV6-3
d_call: TRBD2

cdr3_aa: CATSRSTVNLAGGKGTQYF
cdr3_nt: TGTGCCACCAGCAGATCTACTGTAAACTTAGCGGGGGGCAAGGGGACCCAGTACTTC
j_call: TRBJ2-5
clone_size: .
v_call: TRBV15
d_call: TRBD2

cdr3_aa: CASSAAGNTEAFF
cdr3_nt: TGTGCCAGCAGTGCGGCAGGTAACACTGAAGCTTTCTTT
j_call: TRBJ1-1
clone_size: .
v_call: TRBV2
d_call: .

cdr3_aa: CASSDKTGGQNNEQFF
cdr3_nt: TGCGCCAGCAGCGATAAGACAGGGGGGCAAAACAATGAGCAGTTCTTC
j_call: TRBJ2-1
clone_size: once
v_call: TRBV10-2
d_call: TRBD1

cdr3_aa: CASSSDGGLAKNIQYF
cdr3_nt: TGTGCCAGCAGCTCAGACGGCGGACTAGCCAAAAACATTCAGTACTTC
j_call: TRBJ2-4
clone_size: .
v_call: TRBV5-4
d_call: .

cdr3_aa: CASSYDSLGSPLHF
cdr3_nt: TGTGCCAGCAGCTATGACTCTTTAGGTTCACCCCTCCACTTT
j_call: TRBJ1-6
clone_size: .
v_call: TRBV28
d_call: .

cdr3_aa: CASSQDGSGGGHNEKLFF
cdr3_nt: TGCGCCAGCAGCCAAGATGGGTCGGGGGGAGGCCATAATGAAAAACTGTTTTTT
j_call: TRBJ1-4
clone_size: .
v_call: TRBV4-3
d_call: .

cdr3_aa: CASSSPGPADQPQHF
cdr3_nt: TGTGCCAGCTCCTCACCAGGTCCAGCTGATCAGCCCCAGCATTTT
j_call: TRBJ1-5
clone_size: .
v_call: TRBV18
d_call: .

cdr3_aa: CASSPPVRGDSYEQYF
cdr3_nt: TGTGCCAGCTCACCACCGGTACGGGGGGACTCCTACGAGCAGTACTTC
j_call: TRBJ2-7
clone_size: once
v_call: TRBV18
d_call: TRBD2

cdr3_aa: CASSLGGGGYGYTF
cdr3_nt: TGTGCCAGCAGCCTAGGGGGGGGAGGCTATGGCTACACCTTC
j_call: TRBJ1-2
clone_size: once
v_call: TRBV11-2
d_call: .

cdr3_aa: CASSQVSRGYGAFF
cdr3_nt: TGCGCCAGCAGCCAAGTCAGCAGGGGTTATGGAGCTTTCTTT
j_call: TRBJ1-1
clone_size: .
v_call: TRBV4-3
d_call: .

cdr3_aa: CASSTSGTGYEQYF
cdr3_nt: TGTGCCAGTAGTACCTCAGGGACGGGCTACGAGCAGTACTTC
j_call: TRBJ2-7
clone_size: medium-sized
v_call: TRBV19
d_call: .

cdr3_aa: CASSPPGLNYNEQFF
cdr3_nt: TGTGCCAGCAGCCCGCCCGGACTCAACTACAATGAGCAGTTCTTC
j_call: TRBJ2-1
clone_size: .
v_call: TRBV7-9
d_call: .

cdr3_aa: CASSPRYNQETQYF
cdr3_nt: TGTGCCAGCAGTCCCAGATATAACCAAGAGACCCAGTACTTC
j_call: TRBJ2-5
clone_size: .
v_call: TRBV7-2
d_call: .

cdr3_aa: CASSQVAGASEQFF
cdr3_nt: TGCGCCAGCAGCCAAGTTGCGGGGGCCAGTGAGCAGTTCTTC
j_call: TRBJ2-1
clone_size: once
v_call: TRBV4-3
d_call: .

cdr3_aa: CASTSIKGRETQYF
cdr3_nt: TGTGCCAGCACGTCTATTAAGGGTCGGGAGACCCAGTACTTC
j_call: TRBJ2-5
clone_size: .
v_call: TRBV2
d_call: .

cdr3_aa: CASSRGGEQYF
cdr3_nt: TGTGCCAGCAGCCGAGGGGGCGAGCAGTACTTC
j_call: TRBJ2-7
clone_size: .
v_call: TRBV6-2/TRBV6-3
d_call: .

cdr3_aa: CASSLNGPLETQYF
cdr3_nt: TGTGCCAGCAGCTTGAACGGACCCCTGGAGACCCAGTACTTC
j_call: TRBJ2-5
clone_size: .
v_call: TRBV5-6
d_call: .

cdr3_aa: CASRGRDRGEKLFF
cdr3_nt: TGTGCCAGCAGGGGCCGGGACAGGGGGGAAAAACTGTTTTTT
j_call: TRBJ1-4
clone_size: .
v_call: TRBV25-1
d_call: TRBD1

cdr3_aa: CASWDSLF
cdr3_nt: TGCGCCAGTTGGGACAGCCTCTTC
j_call: TRBJ1-2
clone_size: .
v_call: TRBV23-1
d_call: TRBD1

cdr3_aa: CASSDFSYGYTF
cdr3_nt: TGTGCCAGCAGTGATTTTAGCTATGGCTACACCTTC
j_call: TRBJ1-2
clone_size: .
v_call: TRBV6-1
d_call: .

cdr3_aa: CASSQGVGPLDEQYF
cdr3_nt: TGTGCCAGCAGCCAAGGCGTAGGGCCCCTTGACGAGCAGTACTTC
j_call: TRBJ2-7
clone_size: once
v_call: TRBV3-1/TRBV3-2
d_call: .

cdr3_aa: CASSPDGVANYGYTF
cdr3_nt: TGTGCCAGCAGCCCCGACGGTGTAGCTAACTATGGCTACACCTTC
j_call: TRBJ1-2
clone_size: .
v_call: TRBV7-3
d_call: .

cdr3_aa: CASGQGGGEAFF
cdr3_nt: TGTGCCAGCGGGCAGGGTGGAGGTGAAGCTTTCTTT
j_call: TRBJ1-1
clone_size: .
v_call: TRBV13
d_call: .